Below are 20 T cell receptor beta chains sequenced from a single sample in a study of blood T cells in healthy people across ages. It was with a sample-barcoded 5' primer and a J-beta primer mix that a second PCR of about 7 to 12 cycles was run. TCRdb redid the calling of the 5' RACE reads with MiXCR, one entry per CDR3 protein. The profile shows around 2 million distinct CDR3 sequences, approximately 39% of them singletons. The sequenced material came from blood. All receptors derive from a human donor in good health.

The gene calls are TRBV7-9 and TRBJ1-2; TRBD1 matches at 7 bases. Germline trimming cut 2 bases from V and 7 bases from J; bases unmatched to any gene: 7. The CDR3 runs 14 residues. Germline CDR1 is SEHNR and CDR2 is FQNEAQ (reference sequence). The CDR3 here is CASSLSEGAFGYTF. CDR3 bases: TGTGCCAGCAGCTTAAGTGAGGGGGCGTTTGGCTACACCTTC.

This clonotype turned up a few times. The chain combines TRBV4-3 with TRBJ1-2, with D maybe TRBD1 (5 bases). The CDR3 is 15 amino acids. The V gene's germline CDR1 is LGHNA and CDR2 YSLEER. V was trimmed by 0 bases and J by 7 bases, leaving 15 bases between them. The CDR3 reads CASSQDRGYGSGYTF. CDR3 nucleotide sequence: TGCGCCAGCAGCCAAGATCGGGGGTATGGGTCTGGCTACACCTTC.

The chain combines TRBV5-1 with TRBJ2-7; D unclear. This CDR3 has 16 residues. Germline V CDR1 and CDR2: SGHRS, YFSETQ. V was cut by 1 base and J by 3 bases, with 17 bases left in between. The CDR3: CASSLIPSQWSYEQYF. CDR3 sequence (DNA): TGCGCCAGCAGCTTGATACCATCACAGTGGAGCTACGAGCAGTACTTC.

The rearrangement links TRBV25-1 to TRBJ2-5; TRBD2 aligns across 9 bases. Germline-derived CDR1 and CDR2 are MGHDK and SYGVNS. The CDR3 totals 17 residues. J lost 5 bases, V lost 3 bases, and 13 bases had no gene match. In DNA form, the CDR3 reads TGTGCCAGCAGTGACCTCCGTGGGCGGGGGGGCCGCGAGACCCAGTACTTC. Translation: CASSDLRGRGGRETQYF. The complete variable domain, with remaining parts taken from reference TRBV25-1 and TRBJ2-5, reads EADIYQTPRYLVIGTGKKITLECSQTMGHDKMYWYQQDPGMELHLIHYSYGVNSTEKGDLSSESTVSRIRTEHFPLTLESARPSHTSQYLCASSDLRGRGGRETQYFGPGTRLLVL.

V usage is TRBV5-1 and J usage is TRBJ1-2; no definite D call. Germline V gene sequence: CDR1 SGHRS, CDR2 YFSETQ. The V end lost 4 bases, the J end lost 4 bases, and 14 bases lay between the germline ends. The CDR3 contains 14 residues. CDR3 sequence reads: CASSAEGRAYGYTF. The CDR3 coding sequence is TGCGCCAGCAGCGCGGAGGGCCGGGCCTATGGCTACACCTTC.

The rearrangement links TRBV12-3 or TRBV12-4 to TRBJ2-7, with D perhaps TRBD1 or TRBD2 (5 bases each). CDR3 length equals 13 residues. V was cut by 6 bases and J by 6 bases, with 15 bases left in between. CDR3 loop: CASSAGGWGEQYF. CDR3 nucleotides: TGTGCCAGCAGCGCTGGGGGTTGGGGCGAGCAGTACTTC.

This clonotype was recorded only once. The chain links TRBV7-2 to TRBJ2-1; 7 bases map to TRBD1. This CDR3 has 14 amino acids. CDR1 SGHTA and CDR2 FQGNSA come from the germline V gene. Trimming removed 2 bases from V and 9 bases from J; junction bases left unmatched: 7. The CDR3: CASSLWDRGSEQFF. CDR3 bases: TGTGCCAGCAGCTTATGGGACAGAGGGAGTGAGCAGTTCTTC.

This clonotype occurred a few times. This sequence joins TRBV20-1 and TRBJ2-3, with a weak D call TRBD2 (5 bases). The CDR3 extends over 14 amino acids. Germline V gene sequence: CDR1 DFQATT, CDR2 SNEGSKA (reference sequence). V lost 1 base and J 1 base, leaving 9 bases between the germline ends. The CDR3 loop is CSARVLEGTDTQYF. CDR3 sequence (DNA): TGCAGTGCTAGAGTACTAGAGGGCACAGATACGCAGTATTTT.

The chain joins TRBV7-2 to TRBJ2-5, with D possibly matching TRBD2 (7 bases). The CDR3 covers 13 residues. Trimming cost V 6 bases and J 5 bases, with 13 bases left between them. CDR1 SGHTA and CDR2 FQGNSA come from the germline V gene. In nucleotides, the CDR3 is TGTGCCAGCAGGGCGGGGGCGGAGGAGACCCAGTACTTC. Translating it yields CASRAGAEETQYF.

The chain combines TRBV20-1 with TRBJ1-4, with TRBD1 matching 7 bases. The V gene end was trimmed by 6 bases and the J gene end by 5 bases; junction bases not matched to a gene: 9. CDR1 is DFQATT and CDR2 is SNEGSKA in the germline V gene (reference sequence). This CDR3 contains 14 residues. The CDR3 protein is CSATLRGTNEKLFF. The CDR3 nucleotides read TGCAGTGCCACCCTCAGGGGGACGAATGAAAAACTGTTTTTT.

This clonotype was detected a few times. The V gene is TRBV7-3, the J gene TRBJ2-1, with D perhaps assigned TRBD1 or TRBD2 (5 bases each). V lost 5 bases, J lost 8 bases, and 16 bases lay in between. Germline-derived CDR1 and CDR2 are SGHTA and FQGTGA. The CDR3 has 14 amino acids. CDR3: CASSRAGAIDEQFF. The DNA for the CDR3 is TGTGCCAGCAGCCGCGCCGGGGCTATCGATGAGCAGTTCTTC.

The V and J genes are TRBV2 and TRBJ2-4; 10 positions agree with TRBD1. The J call may be wrong; the DNA end is better matched by TRBJ2-5. The CDR3 runs to 14 residues. Germline values: CDR1 SNHLY, CDR2 FYNNEI. CDR3 DNA sequence: TGTGCCAGCAATGCCGGGACAGGGGAAGAGACCCAGTACTTC. The encoded protein is CASNAGTGEETQYF.

This rearrangement joins TRBV7-2 to TRBJ2-3; TRBD1 might be the D (6 bases). CDR1 and CDR2 (germline): SGHTA, FQGNSA. This CDR3 contains 17 residues. V lost 1 base, J lost 3 bases, and 17 bases lay in between. This chain's CDR3 is CASSLVTGHHGTDTQYF. DNA of the CDR3: TGTGCCAGCAGCTTAGTAACGGGACACCACGGAACAGATACGCAGTATTTT.

The chain couples TRBV6-2 or TRBV6-3 to TRBJ2-7, with a weak D call TRBD2 (6 bases). CDR1 MNHEY and CDR2 SVGEGT come from the germline V gene. The V and J ends lost 10 bases and 0 bases respectively, with 16 bases between them. The CDR3 loop spans 14 amino acids. The CDR3 reads CATHAGGNSYEQYF. The DNA for the CDR3 is TGTGCCACCCACGCCGGCGGGAACTCCTACGAGCAGTACTTC.

This rearrangement joins TRBV12-3 or TRBV12-4 to TRBJ2-7, with 7 bases aligning to TRBD1. This CDR3 contains 12 residues. The V segment lost 7 bases and the J segment 6 bases; nucleotides outside the gene matches: 6. CDR3 DNA: TGTGCCAGCACCTATTACAGGGGCGAGCAGTACTTC. Its translation is CASTYYRGEQYF.

The chain links TRBV7-2 to TRBJ2-3, with TRBD2 matching over 7 bases. Germline V gene sequence: CDR1 SGHTA, CDR2 FQGNSA. There are 15 residues in the CDR3. The CDR3 sequence is CAAAAQAGVLDTQYF. The DNA for the CDR3 is TGTGCTGCCGCGGCCCAGGCGGGGGTCCTGGATACGCAGTATTTT.

V gene TRBV18 combines with J gene TRBJ2-5; no clear D. Trimming stripped 0 bases from V and 3 bases from J, with 8 bases between. The CDR3 runs 14 residues. The germline V gene encodes CDR1 KGHSH and CDR2 LQKENI. Here the CDR3 reads CASSPPGSKETQYF. Here the CDR3 DNA reads TGTGCCAGCTCACCACCGGGCTCCAAAGAGACCCAGTACTTC.

The chain uses TRBV6-5 and TRBJ1-6; no clear D. The germline V and J ends were trimmed by 7 bases and 9 bases, with 19 bases remaining between them. CDR1 and CDR2 (germline): MNHEY, SVGAGI. The CDR3 spans 15 residues. The CDR3 DNA reads TGTGCCAGCACTCCCGACCCTACGGATTCTTCACCCCTCCACTTT. Amino acids: CASTPDPTDSSPLHF.

The V gene is TRBV25-1, the J gene TRBJ2-1; D is unclear. Trimming cost V 1 base and J 11 bases, with 6 bases left between them. The CDR3 length is 11 residues. CDR1 is MGHDK and CDR2 is SYGVNS in the germline V gene. The DNA for the CDR3 is TGTGCCAGCAGTGAATCCTATAAGCAGTTCTTC. Protein: CASSESYKQFF.

This clonotype appeared a single time. The junction differs from germline at one of its ends, possibly a read error. The genes are TRBV5-1 and TRBJ1-6; D ambiguous. The germline gives CDR1 SGHRS, CDR2 YFSETQ. The CDR3 has 16 amino acids. The CDR3 nucleotides read TGCGCCAGCAGCTTGGGAGATAGCTCCTTGGATTCACCCCCCCACTTT. It translates to CASSLGDSSLDSPPHF. Looking up the rest from reference TRBV5-1 and TRBJ1-6 gives the full variable domain: KAGVTQTPRYLIKTRGQQVTLSCSPISGHRSVSWYQQTPGQGLQFLFEYFSETQRNKGNFPGRFSGRQFSNSRSEMNVSTLELGDSALYLCASSLGDSSLDSPPHFGNGTRLTVT.